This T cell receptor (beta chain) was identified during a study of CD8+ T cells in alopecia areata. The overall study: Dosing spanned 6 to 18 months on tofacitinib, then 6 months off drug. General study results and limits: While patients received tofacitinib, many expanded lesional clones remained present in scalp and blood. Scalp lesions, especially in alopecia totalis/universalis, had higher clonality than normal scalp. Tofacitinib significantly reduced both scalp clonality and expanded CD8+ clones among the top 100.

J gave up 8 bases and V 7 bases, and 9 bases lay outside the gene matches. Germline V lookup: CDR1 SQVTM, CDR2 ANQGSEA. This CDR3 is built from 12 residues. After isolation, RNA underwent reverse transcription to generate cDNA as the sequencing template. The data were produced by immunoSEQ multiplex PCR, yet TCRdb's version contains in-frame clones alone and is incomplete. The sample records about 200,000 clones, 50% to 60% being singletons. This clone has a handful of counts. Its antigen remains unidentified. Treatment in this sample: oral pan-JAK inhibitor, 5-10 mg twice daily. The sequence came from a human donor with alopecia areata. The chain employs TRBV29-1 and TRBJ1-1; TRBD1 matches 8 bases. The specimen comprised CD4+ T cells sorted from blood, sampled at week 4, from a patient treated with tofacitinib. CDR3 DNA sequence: TGCAGCGCCGGCGACAGGGGAGAAGAAGCTTTCTTT. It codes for CSAGDRGEEAFF.